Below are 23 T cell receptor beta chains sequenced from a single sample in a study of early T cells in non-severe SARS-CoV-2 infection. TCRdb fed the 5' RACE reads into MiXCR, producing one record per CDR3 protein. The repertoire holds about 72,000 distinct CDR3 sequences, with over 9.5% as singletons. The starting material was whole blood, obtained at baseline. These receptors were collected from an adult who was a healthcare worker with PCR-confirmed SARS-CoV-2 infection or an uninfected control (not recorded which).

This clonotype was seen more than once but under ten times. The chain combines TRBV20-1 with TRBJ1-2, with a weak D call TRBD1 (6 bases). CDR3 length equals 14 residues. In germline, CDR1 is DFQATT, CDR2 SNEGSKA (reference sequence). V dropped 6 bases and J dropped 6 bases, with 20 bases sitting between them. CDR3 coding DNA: TGCAGTGCCGCTAGATCCGGGGGGCTGGATGGCTACACCTTC. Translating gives CSAARSGGLDGYTF.

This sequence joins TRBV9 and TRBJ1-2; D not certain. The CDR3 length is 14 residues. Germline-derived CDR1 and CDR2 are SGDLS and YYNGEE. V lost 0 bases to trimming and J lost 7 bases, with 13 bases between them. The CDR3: CASSVAAGRFGYTF. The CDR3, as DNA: TGTGCCAGCAGCGTAGCTGCAGGACGGTTTGGCTACACCTTC.

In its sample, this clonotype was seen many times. The CDR3 loop reads CASSLLSGQGNSPLHF. The CDR3 DNA follows: TGTGCCAGCAGTCTACTATCGGGACAGGGGAATTCACCCCTCCACTTT. The chain carries TRBV12-3 or TRBV12-4 and TRBJ1-6; 10 nucleotides line up with TRBD1. The CDR3 spans 16 residues. V lost 5 bases and J lost 7; bases outside the gene matches: 8.

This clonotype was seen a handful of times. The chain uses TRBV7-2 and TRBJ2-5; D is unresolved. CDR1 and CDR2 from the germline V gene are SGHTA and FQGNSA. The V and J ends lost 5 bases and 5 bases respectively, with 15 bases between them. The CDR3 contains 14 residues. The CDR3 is CASSRSAQMETQYF. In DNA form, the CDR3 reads TGTGCCAGCAGCAGGAGTGCGCAAATGGAGACCCAGTACTTC.

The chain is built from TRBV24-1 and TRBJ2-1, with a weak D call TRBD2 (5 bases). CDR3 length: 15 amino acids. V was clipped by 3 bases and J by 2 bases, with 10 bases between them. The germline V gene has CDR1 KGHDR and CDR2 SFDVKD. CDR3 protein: CATSDNGKAYNEQFF. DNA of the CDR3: TGTGCCACCAGTGATAACGGGAAAGCCTACAATGAGCAGTTCTTC.

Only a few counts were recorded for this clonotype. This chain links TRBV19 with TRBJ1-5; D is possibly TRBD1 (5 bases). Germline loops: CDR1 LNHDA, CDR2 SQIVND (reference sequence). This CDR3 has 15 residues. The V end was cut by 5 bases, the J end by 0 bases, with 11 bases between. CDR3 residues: CASSWVGDSNQPQHF. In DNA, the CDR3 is TGTGCCAGTAGTTGGGTAGGGGATAGCAATCAGCCCCAGCATTTT.

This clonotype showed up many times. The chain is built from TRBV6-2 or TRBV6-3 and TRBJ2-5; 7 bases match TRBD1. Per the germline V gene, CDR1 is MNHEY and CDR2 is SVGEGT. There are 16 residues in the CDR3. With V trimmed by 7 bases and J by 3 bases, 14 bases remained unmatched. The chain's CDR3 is CASKLDQGDEEETQYF. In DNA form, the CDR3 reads TGTGCCAGCAAATTAGACCAGGGGGACGAAGAAGAGACCCAGTACTTC.

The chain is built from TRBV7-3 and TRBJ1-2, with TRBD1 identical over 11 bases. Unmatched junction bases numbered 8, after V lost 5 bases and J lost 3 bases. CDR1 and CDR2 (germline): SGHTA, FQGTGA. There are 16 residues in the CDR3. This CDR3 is CASSPRPGQGDYGYTF. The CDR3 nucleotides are TGTGCCAGCAGCCCCCGACCGGGACAGGGGGACTATGGCTACACCTTC.

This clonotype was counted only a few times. The CDR3 DNA sequence: TGCGCCAGCAGTGAGTCTGGGACCGAAGCTTTCTTT. Amino acids: CASSESGTEAFF. This chain connects TRBV10-2 to TRBJ1-1; D perhaps matches TRBD1 (5 bases). Per germline, CDR1 WSHSY and CDR2 SAAADI. The CDR3 loop spans 12 amino acids. V was cut by 0 bases and J by 8 bases, with 7 bases left in between.

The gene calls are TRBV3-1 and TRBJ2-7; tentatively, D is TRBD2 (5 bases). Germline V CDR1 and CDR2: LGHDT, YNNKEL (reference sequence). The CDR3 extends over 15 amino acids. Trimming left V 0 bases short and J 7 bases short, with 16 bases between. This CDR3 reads CASSQERAFRLEQYF. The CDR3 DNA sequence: TGTGCCAGCAGCCAAGAGAGGGCCTTCCGCCTAGAGCAGTACTTC.

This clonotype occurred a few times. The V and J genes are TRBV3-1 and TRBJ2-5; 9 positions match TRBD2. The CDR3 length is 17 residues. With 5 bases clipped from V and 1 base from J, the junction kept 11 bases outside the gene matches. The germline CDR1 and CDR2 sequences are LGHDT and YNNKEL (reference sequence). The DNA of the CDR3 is TGTGCCAGCAGCTATCTCCTCCCTAGCGGGACCCAAGAGACCCAGTACTTC. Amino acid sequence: CASSYLLPSGTQETQYF.

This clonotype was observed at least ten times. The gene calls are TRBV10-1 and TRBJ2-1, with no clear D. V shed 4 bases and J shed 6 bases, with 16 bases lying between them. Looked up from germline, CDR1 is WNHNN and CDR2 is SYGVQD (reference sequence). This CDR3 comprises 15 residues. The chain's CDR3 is CASSGRNNNFNEQFF. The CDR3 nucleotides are TGCGCCAGCAGTGGAAGGAACAACAATTTCAATGAGCAGTTCTTC.

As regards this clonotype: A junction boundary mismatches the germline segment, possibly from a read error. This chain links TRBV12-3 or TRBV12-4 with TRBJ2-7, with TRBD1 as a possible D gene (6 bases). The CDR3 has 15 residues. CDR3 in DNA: TGTGCCAGCAGTTTTGGCCAGGGGTACTCCAACGAGCAGTACTTC. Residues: CASSFGQGYSNEQYF.

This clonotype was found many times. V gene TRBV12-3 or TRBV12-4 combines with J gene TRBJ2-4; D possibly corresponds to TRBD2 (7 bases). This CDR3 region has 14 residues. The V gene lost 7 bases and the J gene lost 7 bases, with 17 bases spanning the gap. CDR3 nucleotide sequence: TGTGCCAGCACCCGAGGGGGGGGCCAGAACATTCAGTACTTC. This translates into CASTRGGGQNIQYF.

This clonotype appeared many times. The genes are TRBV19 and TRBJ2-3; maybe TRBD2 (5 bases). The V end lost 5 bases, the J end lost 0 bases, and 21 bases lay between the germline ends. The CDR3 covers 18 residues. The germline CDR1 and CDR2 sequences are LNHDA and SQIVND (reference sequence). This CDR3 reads CASSLTLLRVASTDTQYF. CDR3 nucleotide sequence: TGTGCCAGTAGTTTGACATTGTTGCGGGTGGCGAGCACAGATACGCAGTATTTT.

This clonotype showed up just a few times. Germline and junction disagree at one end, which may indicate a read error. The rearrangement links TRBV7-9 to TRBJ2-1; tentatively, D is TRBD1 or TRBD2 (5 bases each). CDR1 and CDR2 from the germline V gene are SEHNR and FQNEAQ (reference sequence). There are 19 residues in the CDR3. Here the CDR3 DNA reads TGTGCCAGCAGCTTAGAGTCTATGAGAAGGGGCGCCGACTACAGTGAGCAGTTCTTC. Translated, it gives CASSLESMRRGADYSEQFF.

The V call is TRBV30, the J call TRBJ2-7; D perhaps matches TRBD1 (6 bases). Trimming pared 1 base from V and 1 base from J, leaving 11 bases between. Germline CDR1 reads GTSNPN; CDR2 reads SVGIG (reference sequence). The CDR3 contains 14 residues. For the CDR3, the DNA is TGTGCCTGGAGTGCCGGGACACTGTCCTACGAGCAGTACTTC. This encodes CAWSAGTLSYEQYF.

This CDR3 reads CASSAEYNEQFF. The CDR3 bases are TGTGCCAGCAGTGCAGAATACAATGAGCAGTTCTTC. The J gene is TRBJ2-1, the V gene TRBV2; D remains ambiguous. The length of the CDR3 is 12 residues. CDR1 is SNHLY and CDR2 is FYNNEI in the germline V gene. V lost 4 bases and J lost 4, with 5 bases in between.

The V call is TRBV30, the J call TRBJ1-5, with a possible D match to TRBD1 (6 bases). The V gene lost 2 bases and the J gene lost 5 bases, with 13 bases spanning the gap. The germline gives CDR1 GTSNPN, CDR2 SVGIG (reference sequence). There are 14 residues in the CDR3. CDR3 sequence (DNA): TGTGCCTGGAGTAACGGACAGCCGGATCAGCCCCAGCATTTT. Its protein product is CAWSNGQPDQPQHF.

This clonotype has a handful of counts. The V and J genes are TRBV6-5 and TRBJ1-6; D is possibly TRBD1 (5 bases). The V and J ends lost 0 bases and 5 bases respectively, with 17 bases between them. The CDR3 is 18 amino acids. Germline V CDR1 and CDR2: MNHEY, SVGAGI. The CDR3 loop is CASSYSSAMTADNSPLHF. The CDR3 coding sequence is TGTGCCAGCAGTTACTCTAGCGCGATGACAGCCGATAATTCACCCCTCCACTTT.

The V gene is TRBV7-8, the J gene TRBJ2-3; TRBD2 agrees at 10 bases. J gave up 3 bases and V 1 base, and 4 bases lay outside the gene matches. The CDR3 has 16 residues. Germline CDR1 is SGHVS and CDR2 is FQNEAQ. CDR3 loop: CASSLVSGGETDTQYF. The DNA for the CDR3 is TGTGCCAGCAGCTTAGTCAGCGGGGGGGAGACAGATACGCAGTATTTT. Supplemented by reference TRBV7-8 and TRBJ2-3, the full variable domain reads GAGVSQSPRYKVAKRGQDVALRCDPISGHVSLFWYQQALGQGPEFLTYFQNEAQLDKSGLPSDRFFAERPEGSVSTLKIQRTQQEDSAVYLCASSLVSGGETDTQYFGPGTRLTVL.

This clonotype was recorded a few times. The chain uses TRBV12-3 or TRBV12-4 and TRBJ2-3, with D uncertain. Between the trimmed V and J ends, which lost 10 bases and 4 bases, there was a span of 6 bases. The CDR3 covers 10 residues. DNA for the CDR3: TGTGCCACCACCGCAGATACGCAGTATTTT. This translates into CATTADTQYF.

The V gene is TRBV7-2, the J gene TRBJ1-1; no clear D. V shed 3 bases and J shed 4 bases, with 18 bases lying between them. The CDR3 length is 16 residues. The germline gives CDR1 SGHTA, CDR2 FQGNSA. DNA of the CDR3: TGTGCCAGCAGCTTGGTAGGGTCCCCACGGAGCACTGAAGCTTTCTTT. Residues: CASSLVGSPRSTEAFF.